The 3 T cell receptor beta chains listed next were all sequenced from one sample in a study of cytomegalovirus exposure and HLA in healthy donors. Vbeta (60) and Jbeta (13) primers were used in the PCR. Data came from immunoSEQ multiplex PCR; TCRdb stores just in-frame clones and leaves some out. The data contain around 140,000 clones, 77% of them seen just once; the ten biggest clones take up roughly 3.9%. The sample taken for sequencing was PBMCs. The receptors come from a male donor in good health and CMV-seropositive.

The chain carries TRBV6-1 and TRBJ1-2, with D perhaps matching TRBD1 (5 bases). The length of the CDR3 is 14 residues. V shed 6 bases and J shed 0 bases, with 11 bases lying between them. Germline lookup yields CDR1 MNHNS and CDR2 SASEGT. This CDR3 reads CASRLLGPNYGYTF. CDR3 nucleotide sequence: TGTGCCAGCAGATTGTTGGGGCCTAACTATGGCTACACCTTC.

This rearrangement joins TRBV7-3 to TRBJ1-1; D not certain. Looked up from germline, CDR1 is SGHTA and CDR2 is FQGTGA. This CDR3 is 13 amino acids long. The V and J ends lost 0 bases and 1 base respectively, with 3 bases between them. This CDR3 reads CASSLTGNTEAFF. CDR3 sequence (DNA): TGTGCCAGCAGCTTAACCGGGAACACTGAAGCTTTCTTT.

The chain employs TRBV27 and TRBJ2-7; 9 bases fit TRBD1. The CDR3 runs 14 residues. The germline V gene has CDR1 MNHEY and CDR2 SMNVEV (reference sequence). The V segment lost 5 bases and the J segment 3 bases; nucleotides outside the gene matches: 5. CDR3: CASSAGQGYYEQYF. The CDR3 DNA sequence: TGTGCCAGCAGTGCGGGACAGGGCTACTACGAGCAGTACTTC.